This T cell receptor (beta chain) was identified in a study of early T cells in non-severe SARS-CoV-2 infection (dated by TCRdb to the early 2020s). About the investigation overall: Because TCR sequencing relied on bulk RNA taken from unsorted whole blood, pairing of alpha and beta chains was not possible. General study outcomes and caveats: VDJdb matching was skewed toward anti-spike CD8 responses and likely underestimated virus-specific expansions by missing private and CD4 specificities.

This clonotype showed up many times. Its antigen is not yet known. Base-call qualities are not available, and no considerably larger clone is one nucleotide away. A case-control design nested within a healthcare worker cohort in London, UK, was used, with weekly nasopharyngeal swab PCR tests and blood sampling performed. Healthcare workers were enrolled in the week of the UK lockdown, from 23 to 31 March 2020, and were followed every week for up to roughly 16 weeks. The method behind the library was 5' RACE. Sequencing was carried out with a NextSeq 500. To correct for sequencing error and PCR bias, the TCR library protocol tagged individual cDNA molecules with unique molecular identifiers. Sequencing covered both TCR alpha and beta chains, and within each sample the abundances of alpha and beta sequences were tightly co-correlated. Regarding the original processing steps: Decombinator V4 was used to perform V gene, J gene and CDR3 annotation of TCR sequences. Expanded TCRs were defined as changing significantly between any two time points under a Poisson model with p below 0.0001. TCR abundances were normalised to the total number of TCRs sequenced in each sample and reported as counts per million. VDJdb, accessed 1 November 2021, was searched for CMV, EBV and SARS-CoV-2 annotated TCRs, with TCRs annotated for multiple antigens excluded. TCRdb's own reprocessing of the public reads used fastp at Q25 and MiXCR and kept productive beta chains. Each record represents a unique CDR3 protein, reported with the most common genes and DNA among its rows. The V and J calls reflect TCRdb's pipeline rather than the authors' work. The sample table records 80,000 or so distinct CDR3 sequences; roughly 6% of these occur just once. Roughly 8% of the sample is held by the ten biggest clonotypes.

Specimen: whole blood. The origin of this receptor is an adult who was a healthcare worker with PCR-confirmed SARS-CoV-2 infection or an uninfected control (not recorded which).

The DNA is TGTGCCAGCAGCTCGACTACCTTCCCTGAAAGAGAGCAGTTCTTC. Its protein product is CASSSTTFPEREQFF. The rearranged segments are TRBV5-6 and TRBJ2-1; TRBD2 is perhaps the D gene, given 5 matching bases. Trimming takes 3 bases from V and 10 bases from J, and the germline ends sit 20 bases apart. According to the germline V gene, CDR1 reads SGHDT and CDR2 reads YYEEEE. The CDR3, from cysteine to phenylalanine, totals 15 residues. Of the read, only the CDR3 DNA is kept; its 45 bases are in frame from base 1.